These T cell receptor beta chains were read from a single sample in a study of T cells in Graves' hyperthyroidism and ophthalmopathy. One entry per CDR3 protein results from TCRdb running MiXCR on the multiplex PCR reads. The data hold around 340,000 distinct CDR3 sequences, with 16% observed a single time. The sequencing input was blood. The receptors derive from a man between 25 and 39 years old with Graves' hyperthyroidism. The CDR3 runs from the conserved cysteine through the conserved F or W. Fields, in order: D gene, V gene, clone size, J gene, CDR3 DNA, CDR3 protein. A D gene is named only where the DNA matches it firmly. Clone size appears in some rows only: once, few, many, or a class for an expanded clone.

>TRBD1|TRBV27|.|TRBJ2-7
TGTGCCGGCAGTTCGACAGGGGAATTGTACGAGCAGTACTTC
CAGSSTGELYEQYF
>.|TRBV11-2|many|TRBJ2-7
TGTGCCAGCAGCTGGTCAGCGTTACCGTACTTC
CASSWSALPYF
>.|TRBV24-1|many|TRBJ2-1
TGTGCCACCAGTGGGATAGCGGAAACTAACAATGAGCAGTTCTTC
CATSGIAETNNEQFF
>.|TRBV19|few|TRBJ1-6
TGTGCCAGTAAGGGGCAGGGGAGATCACCCCTCCACTTT
CASKGQGRSPLHF
>.|TRBV7-2|many|TRBJ2-7
TGTGCCAGCAGCTTAGAGGTTGGGTTGTACGAGCAGTACTTC
CASSLEVGLYEQYF
>.|TRBV11-2|many|TRBJ2-7
TGTGCCAGCAGCTTAGCATGGCGCGACGAGCAGTACTTC
CASSLAWRDEQYF
>TRBD2|TRBV6-2/TRBV6-3|many|TRBJ2-1
TGTGCCAGCAGTTACTCGCTGGTTAGCGGGAGCCCGGGTTTCGATGAGCAGTTCTTC
CASSYSLVSGSPGFDEQFF
>TRBD2|TRBV5-1|many|TRBJ2-1
TGCGCCAGCAGCTTCAGCGGGAGTTCGAATGAGCAGTTCTTC
CASSFSGSSNEQFF
>.|TRBV9|.|TRBJ1-1
TGTGCCAGCAGCGCTTTTGGTTCGAACACTGAAGCTTTCTTT
CASSAFGSNTEAFF
>TRBD2|TRBV20-1|few|TRBJ2-5
TGCAGTGCTCCTAGACTAGCGGGAGGGCCGGGGGAGACCCAGTACTTC
CSAPRLAGGPGETQYF
>TRBD1|TRBV6-1|many|TRBJ1-3
TGTGCCAGCAGTCTTTTTACAGGGGCCGGAAACACCATATATTTT
CASSLFTGAGNTIYF
>.|TRBV12-3/TRBV12-4|few|TRBJ2-1
TGTGCCAGCAGTTTATCGGGGGCCCGGGAGCAGTTCTTC
CASSLSGAREQFF
>.|TRBV6-1|few|TRBJ2-3
TGTGCCAGCAGCCCCATTTCTCCTCCTAGCACAGATACGCAGTATTTT
CASSPISPPSTDTQYF